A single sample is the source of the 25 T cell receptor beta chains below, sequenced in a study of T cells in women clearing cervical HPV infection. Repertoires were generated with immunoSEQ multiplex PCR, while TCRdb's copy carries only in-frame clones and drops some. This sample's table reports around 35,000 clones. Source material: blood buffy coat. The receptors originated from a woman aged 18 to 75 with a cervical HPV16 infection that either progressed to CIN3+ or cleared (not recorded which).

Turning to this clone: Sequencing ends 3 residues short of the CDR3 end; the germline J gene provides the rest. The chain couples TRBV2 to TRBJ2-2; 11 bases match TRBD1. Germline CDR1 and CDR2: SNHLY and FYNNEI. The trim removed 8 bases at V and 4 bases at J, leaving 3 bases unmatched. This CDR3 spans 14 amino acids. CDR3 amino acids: CASGGTGGTGELFF. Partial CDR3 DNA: TGTGCCAGCGGGGGGACAGGGGGCACCGGGGAG.

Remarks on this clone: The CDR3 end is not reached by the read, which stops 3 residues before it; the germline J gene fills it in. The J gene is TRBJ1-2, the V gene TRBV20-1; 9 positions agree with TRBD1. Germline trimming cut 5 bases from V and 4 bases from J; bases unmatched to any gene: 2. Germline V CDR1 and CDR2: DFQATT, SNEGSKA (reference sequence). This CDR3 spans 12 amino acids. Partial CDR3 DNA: TGCAGTGCTGACAGGGGGTCCTATGGC. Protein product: CSADRGSYG. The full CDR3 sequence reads CSADRGSYGYTF.

The CDR3 loop reads CASSTGTGVKETQYF. The covered CDR3 bases are TGCGCCAGCAGCACCGGGACAGGGGTTAAAGAGACC. The V gene is TRBV5-1, the J gene TRBJ2-5, with 10 bases identical to TRBD1. The observed sequence ends 3 residues before the CDR3 terminus, with the missing tail filled in from the germline J gene. J lost 3 bases, V lost 4 bases, and 6 bases had no gene match. Germline assignment: CDR1 SGHRS and CDR2 YFSETQ. The CDR3 contains 15 residues.

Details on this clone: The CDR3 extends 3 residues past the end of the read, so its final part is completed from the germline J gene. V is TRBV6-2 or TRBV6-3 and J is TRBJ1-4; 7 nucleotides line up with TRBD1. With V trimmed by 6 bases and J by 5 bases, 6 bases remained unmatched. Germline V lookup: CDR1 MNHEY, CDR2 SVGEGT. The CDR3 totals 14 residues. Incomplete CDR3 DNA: TGTGCCAGCAGACCCAGAGGGGGCAATGAAAAA. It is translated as CASRPRGGNEK. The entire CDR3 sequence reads CASRPRGGNEKLFF.

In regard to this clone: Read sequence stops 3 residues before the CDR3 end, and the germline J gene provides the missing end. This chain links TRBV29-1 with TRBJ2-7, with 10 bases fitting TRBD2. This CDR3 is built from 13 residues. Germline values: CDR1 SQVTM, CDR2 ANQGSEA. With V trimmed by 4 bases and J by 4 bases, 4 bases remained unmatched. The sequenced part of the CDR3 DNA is TGCAGCGTTGGGGGACTAGCGCGTTACGAG. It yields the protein CSVGGLARYE. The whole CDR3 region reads CSVGGLARYEQYF.

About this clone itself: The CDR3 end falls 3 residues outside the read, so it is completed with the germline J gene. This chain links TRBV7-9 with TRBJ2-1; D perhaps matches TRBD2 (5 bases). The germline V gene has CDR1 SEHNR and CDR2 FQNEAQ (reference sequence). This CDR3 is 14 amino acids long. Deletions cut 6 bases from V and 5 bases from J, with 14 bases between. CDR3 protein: CASSRSGVDNEQFF. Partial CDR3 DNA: TGTGCCAGCAGTCGGAGCGGAGTGGACAATGAG.

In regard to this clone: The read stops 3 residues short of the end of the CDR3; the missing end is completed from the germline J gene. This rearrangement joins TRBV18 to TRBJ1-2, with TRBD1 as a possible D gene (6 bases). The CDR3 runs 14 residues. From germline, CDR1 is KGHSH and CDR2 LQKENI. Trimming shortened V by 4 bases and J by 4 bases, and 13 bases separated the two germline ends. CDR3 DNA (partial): TGTGCCAGCTCACAGCTGACAGGAATCTATGGC. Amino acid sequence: CASSQLTGIYG. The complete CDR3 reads CASSQLTGIYGYTF.

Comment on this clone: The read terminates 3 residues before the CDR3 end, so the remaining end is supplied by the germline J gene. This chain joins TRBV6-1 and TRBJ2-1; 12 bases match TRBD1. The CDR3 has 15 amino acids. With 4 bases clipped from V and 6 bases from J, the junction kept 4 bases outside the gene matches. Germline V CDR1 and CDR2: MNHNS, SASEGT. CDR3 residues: CASSGGQGARNEQFF. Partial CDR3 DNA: TGTGCCAGCAGTGGGGGACAGGGGGCGCGCAATGAG.

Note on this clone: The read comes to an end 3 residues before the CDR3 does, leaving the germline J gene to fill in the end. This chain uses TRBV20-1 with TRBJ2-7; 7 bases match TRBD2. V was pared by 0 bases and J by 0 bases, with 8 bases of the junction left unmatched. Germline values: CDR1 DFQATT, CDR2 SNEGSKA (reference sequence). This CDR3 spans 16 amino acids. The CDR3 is CSARELSAGISYEQYF. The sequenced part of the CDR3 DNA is TGCAGTGCTAGAGAACTATCAGCGGGGATCTCCTACGAG.

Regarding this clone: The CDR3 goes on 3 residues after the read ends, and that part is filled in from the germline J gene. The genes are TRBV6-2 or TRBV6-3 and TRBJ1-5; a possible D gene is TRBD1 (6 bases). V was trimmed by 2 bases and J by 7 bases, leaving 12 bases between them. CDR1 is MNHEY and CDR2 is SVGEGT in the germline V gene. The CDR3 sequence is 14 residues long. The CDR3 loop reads CASSYPQGTQPQHF. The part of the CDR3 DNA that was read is TGTGCCAGCAGTTACCCGCAGGGGACGCAGCCC.

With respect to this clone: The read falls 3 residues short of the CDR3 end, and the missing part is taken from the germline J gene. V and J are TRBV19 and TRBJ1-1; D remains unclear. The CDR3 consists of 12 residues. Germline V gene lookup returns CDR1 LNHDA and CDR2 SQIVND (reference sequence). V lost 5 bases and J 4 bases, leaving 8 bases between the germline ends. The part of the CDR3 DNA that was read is TGTGCCAGTAGTGACTTTGGCACTGAA. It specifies CASSDFGTE. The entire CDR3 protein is CASSDFGTEAFF.

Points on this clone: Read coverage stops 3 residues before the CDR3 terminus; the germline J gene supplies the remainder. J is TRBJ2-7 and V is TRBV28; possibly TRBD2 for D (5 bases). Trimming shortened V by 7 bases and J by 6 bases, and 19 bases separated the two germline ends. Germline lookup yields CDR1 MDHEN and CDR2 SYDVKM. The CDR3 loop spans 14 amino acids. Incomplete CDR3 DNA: TGTGCCAGCACCCTCCAACGGGGTAAAAGCGAG. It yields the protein CASTLQRGKSE. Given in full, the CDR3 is CASTLQRGKSEQYF.

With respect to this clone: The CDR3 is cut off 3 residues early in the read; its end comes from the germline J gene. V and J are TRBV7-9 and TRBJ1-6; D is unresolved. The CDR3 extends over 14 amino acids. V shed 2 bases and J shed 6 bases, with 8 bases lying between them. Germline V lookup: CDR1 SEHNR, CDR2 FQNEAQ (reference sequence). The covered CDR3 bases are TGTGCCAGCAGCTTATTTACAGCTAATTCACCC. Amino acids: CASSLFTANSP. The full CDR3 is CASSLFTANSPLHF.

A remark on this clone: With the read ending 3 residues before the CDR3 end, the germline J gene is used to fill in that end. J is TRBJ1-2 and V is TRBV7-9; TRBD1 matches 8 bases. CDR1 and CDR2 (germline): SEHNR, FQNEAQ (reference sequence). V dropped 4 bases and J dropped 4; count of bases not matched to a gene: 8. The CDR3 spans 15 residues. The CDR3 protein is CASSSTGAYAYGYTF. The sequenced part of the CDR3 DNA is TGTGCCAGCAGCTCGACAGGGGCCTACGCCTATGGC.

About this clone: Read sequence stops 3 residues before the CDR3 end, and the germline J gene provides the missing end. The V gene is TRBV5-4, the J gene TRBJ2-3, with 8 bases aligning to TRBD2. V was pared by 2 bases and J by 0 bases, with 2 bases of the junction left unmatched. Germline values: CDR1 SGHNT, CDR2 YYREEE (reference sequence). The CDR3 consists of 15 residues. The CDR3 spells CASSFGGASTDTQYF. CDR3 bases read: TGTGCCAGCAGCTTCGGGGGGGCTAGCACAGATACG.

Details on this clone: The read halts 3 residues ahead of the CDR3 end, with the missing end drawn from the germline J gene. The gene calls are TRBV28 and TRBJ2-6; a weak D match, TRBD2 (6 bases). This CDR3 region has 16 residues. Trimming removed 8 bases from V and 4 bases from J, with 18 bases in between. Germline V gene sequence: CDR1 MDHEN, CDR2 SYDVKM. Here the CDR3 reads CASYMGGFSGANVLTF. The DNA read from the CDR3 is TGTGCCAGCTATATGGGGGGATTCTCCGGGGCCAACGTC.

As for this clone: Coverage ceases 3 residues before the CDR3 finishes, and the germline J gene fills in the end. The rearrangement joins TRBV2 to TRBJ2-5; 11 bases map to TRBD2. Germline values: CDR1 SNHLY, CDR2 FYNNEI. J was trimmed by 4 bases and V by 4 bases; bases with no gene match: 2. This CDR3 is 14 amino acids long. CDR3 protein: CASSGLAGGETQYF. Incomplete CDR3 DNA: TGTGCCAGCAGTGGGCTAGCGGGAGGAGAGACC.

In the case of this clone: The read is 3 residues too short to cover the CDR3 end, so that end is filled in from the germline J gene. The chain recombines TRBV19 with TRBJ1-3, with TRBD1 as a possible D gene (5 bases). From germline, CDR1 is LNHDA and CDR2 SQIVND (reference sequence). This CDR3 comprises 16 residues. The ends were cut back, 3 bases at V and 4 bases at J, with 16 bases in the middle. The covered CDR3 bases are TGTGCCAGTAGTATCAAGGTCAGGGCTGACGGAAACACC. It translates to CASSIKVRADGNT. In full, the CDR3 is CASSIKVRADGNTIYF.

The sequenced part of the CDR3 DNA is TGCGCCAGCAGCTGGGGCTCCGGGACTAGCTTTACAGATACG. Its translation is CASSWGSGTSFTDT. The complete CDR3 protein is CASSWGSGTSFTDTQYF. The rearrangement links TRBV5-1 to TRBJ2-3, with 9 bases aligning to TRBD2. Read sequence stops 3 residues before the CDR3 end, and the germline J gene provides the missing end. Trimming at V came to 3 bases and at J to 3 bases, leaving 11 bases not matched to a gene. The germline V gene encodes CDR1 SGHRS and CDR2 YFSETQ. The CDR3 is 17 residues long.

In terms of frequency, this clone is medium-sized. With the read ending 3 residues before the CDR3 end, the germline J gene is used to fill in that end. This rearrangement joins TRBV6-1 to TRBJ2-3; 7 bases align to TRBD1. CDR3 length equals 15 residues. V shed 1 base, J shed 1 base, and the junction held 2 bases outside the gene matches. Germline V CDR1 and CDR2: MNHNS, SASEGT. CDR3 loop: CASSEGTGGTDTQYF. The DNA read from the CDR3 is TGTGCCAGCAGTGAAGGGACAGGAGGCACAGATACG.

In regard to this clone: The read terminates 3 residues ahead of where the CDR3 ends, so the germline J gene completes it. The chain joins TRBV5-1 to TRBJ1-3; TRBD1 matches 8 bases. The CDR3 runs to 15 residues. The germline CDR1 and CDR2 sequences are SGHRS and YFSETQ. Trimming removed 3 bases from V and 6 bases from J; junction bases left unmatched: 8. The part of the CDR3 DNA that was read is TGCGCCAGCAGCTATGGACAGGGCTTGGCAAACACC. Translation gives CASSYGQGLANT. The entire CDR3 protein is CASSYGQGLANTIYF.

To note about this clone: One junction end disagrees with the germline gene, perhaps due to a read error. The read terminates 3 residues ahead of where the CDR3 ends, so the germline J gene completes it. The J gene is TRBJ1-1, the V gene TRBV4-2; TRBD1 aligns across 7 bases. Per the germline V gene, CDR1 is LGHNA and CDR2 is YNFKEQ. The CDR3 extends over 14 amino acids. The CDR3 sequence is CASSRNDRAFEAFF. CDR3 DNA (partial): TGCGCCAGCAGCCGGAACGACAGGGCATTTGAA.

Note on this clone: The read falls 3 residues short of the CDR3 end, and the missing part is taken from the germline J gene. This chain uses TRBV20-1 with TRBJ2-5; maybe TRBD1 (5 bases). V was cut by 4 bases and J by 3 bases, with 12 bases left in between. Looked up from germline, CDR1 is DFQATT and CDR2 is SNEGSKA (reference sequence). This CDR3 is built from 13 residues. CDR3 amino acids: CSAKPPTEETQYF. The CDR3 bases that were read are TGCAGTGCTAAGCCACCGACAGAAGAGACC.

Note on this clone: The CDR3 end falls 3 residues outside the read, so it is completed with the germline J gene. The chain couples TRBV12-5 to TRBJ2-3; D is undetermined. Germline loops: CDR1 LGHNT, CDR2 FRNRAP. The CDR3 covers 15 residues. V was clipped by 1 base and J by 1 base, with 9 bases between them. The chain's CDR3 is CASGLDLPGTDTQYF. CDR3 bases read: TGTGCTAGTGGTTTGGACTTACCGGGCACAGATACG.

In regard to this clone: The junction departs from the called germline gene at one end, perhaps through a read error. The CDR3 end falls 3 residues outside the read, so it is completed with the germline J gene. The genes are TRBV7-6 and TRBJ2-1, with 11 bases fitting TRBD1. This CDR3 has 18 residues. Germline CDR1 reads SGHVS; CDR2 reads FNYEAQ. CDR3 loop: CANSSLDRGLYSYNEQFF. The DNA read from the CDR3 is TGTGCCAACAGCTCTTTGGACAGGGGGCTATACTCCTACAATGAG.